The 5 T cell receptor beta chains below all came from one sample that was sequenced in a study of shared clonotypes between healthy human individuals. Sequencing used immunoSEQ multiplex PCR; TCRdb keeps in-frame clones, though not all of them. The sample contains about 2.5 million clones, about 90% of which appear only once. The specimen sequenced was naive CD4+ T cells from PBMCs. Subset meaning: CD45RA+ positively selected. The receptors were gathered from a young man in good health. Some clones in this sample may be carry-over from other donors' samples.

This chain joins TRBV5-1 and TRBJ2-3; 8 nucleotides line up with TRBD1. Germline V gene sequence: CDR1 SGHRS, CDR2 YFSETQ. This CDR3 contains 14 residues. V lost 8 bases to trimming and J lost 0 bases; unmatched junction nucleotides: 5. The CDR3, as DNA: TGCGCCAGTCGACAGGGGCCGAGCACAGATACGCAGTATTTT. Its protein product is CASRQGPSTDTQYF.

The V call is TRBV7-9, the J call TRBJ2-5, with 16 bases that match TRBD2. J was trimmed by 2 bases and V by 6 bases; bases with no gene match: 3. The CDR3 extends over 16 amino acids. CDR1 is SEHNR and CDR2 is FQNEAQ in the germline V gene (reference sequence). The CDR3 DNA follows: TGTGCCAGCAGTGGGACTAGCGGGGGGGGTCAAGAGACCCAGTACTTC. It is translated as CASSGTSGGGQETQYF.

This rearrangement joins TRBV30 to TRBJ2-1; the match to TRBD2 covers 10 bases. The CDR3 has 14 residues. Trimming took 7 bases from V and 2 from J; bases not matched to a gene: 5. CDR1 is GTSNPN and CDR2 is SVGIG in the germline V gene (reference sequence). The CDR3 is CASILAGAYNEQFF. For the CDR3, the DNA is TGTGCCTCGATCCTAGCGGGGGCCTACAATGAGCAGTTCTTC.

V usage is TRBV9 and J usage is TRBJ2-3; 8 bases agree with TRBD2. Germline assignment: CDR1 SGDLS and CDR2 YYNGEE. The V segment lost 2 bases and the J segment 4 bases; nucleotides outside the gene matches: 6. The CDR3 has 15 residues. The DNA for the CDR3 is TGTGCCAGCAGCGTCCAGCTAGCGGGCGCAGATACGCAGTATTTT. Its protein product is CASSVQLAGADTQYF.

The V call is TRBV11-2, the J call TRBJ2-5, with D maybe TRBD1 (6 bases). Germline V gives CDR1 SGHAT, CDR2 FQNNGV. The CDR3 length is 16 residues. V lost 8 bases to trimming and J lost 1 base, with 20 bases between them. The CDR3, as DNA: TGTGCCAGCGGTAGGCAACAGGGTGTAGGCCAAGAGACCCAGTACTTC. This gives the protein CASGRQQGVGQETQYF.